The clone carrying this TCR beta chain is medium-sized (0.01 to 0.1%). This sample is part of a study of T cells in Graves' hyperthyroidism and ophthalmopathy. The investigators amplified TCR beta CDR3 regions from RNA transcripts. Researchers ran a first-round RT-PCR on the TCR CDR3 using the HTBI primer set. One entry per CDR3 protein, called by TCRdb with MiXCR from the multiplex PCR reads. Of 300,000 to 400,000 distinct CDR3 sequences in the sample, around 13% were seen once. The study included ophthalmopathy patients with Clinical Activity Score at least 3, NOSPECS grade at least 4 and duration under 3 months. Based on clinical symptoms, serum thyroxine and TRAb, thyroid ultrasound and orbital computed tomography, diagnoses were reached. Out of roughly 10 ml of fresh peripheral blood came the PBMCs. Trimming took off 0 bases at V and 4 bases at J, with 12 bases between the two ends. The CDR3 sequence is 15 residues long. CDR1 KGHSH and CDR2 LQKENI come from the germline V gene.

The chain carries TRBV18 and TRBJ2-5; D remains unclear. The TCR comes from a woman in her twenties or thirties with Graves' ophthalmopathy. The material sequenced was blood. CDR3 DNA: TGTGCCAGCTCACCACCGCGGCAGGTTGGAGAGACCCAGTACTTC. Encoded protein: CASSPPRQVGETQYF.